This T cell receptor beta chain originates from a study of blood T cell repertoires in COVID-19 (dated by TCRdb to the early 2020s). With regard to the full study: Collaborator samples came from the United States, Italy and Spain and covered acute and convalescent phases of COVID-19. The material from the prospective study consisted of cDNA or gDNA derived from T cells, B-cell-depleted T cells, or PBMCs. Where HLA class I and class II types were available, the types were taken from metadata supplied by the sample provider, not from assay-based typing. Samples came from the ongoing ImmuneRACE study (first 160 participants) plus 1,254 subjects from 6 global collaborators. The repertoires were released in a freely available public database meant as a resource for research on the immune response to SARS-CoV-2. Subjects who had been exposed to COVID-19, were actively infected with it, or had recovered from it provided the deeply sampled blood TCRbeta repertoires that made up the dataset. Sample metadata almost always included a de-identified subject ID, COVID-19 status, age in years and sex.

Results the study describes overall, beyond this receptor: The quantity of clinical and demographic metadata differed by source and by participant and was supplied without curation.

TCRbeta CDR3 regions were amplified from genomic DNA by means of the immunoSEQ Assay, a bias-controlled multiplex PCR. As for the original processing: The number of nucleated cells in each sample was estimated from the amplification of reference gene primers within the assay. To quantify the absolute abundance of each unique TCRbeta CDR3 rearrangement, sequence reads were collapsed and filtered. Productive Simpson clonality was computed per sample as the square root of Simpson's diversity index over productive rearrangements. Held by TCRdb, this immuneACCESS table contains in-frame sequences only and omits some clones. Under half of the omission traces to an unresolved V gene where checked; the cause of the rest is unknown. V and J calls plus clone size are reproduced from that table; the DNA served to infer D and trimming. The sample data list more than 200,000 clones, and approximately 81% of these were observed just once. The ten top clones hold roughly a tenth of the sample.

As for this clone: Its antigen is not yet known. No much larger clone is present one base from it, and per-base qualities are unavailable.

The collaborating institutions used their own protocols to collect whole blood in K2EDTA tubes. For TCRbeta analysis, collaborator samples were shipped as frozen whole blood, as isolated PBMCs, or as DNA extracted from either sample type. Sequencing was carried out using peripheral blood. This clonotype originated in a woman older than 75 with acute or convalescent COVID-19.

The CDR3: CASSTSDRVKLFF. The base sequence is TGTGCCAGTAGTACGTCGGACAGGGTTAAACTGTTTTTT. The chain uses TRBV19 and TRBJ1-4; the central 8 bases match TRBD1. The junction shows trimming of 4 bases on V and 11 bases on J, and the gene matches do not reach 6 bases of it. Counted from cysteine to phenylalanine, this CDR3 has 13 amino acids. Only the CDR3 part of the read is kept: 39 bases, read in frame from the first base. In the germline V gene (reference sequence), CDR1 corresponds to LNHDA and CDR2 to SQIVND.